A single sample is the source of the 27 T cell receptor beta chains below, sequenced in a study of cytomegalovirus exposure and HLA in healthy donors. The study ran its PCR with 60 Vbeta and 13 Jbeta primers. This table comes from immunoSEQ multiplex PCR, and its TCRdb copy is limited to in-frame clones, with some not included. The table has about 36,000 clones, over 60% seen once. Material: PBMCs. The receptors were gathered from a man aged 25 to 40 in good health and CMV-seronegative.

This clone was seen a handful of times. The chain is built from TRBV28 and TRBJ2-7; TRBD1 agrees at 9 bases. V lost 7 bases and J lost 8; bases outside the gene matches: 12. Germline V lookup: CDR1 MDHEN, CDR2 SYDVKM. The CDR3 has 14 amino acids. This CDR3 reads CASNGPPGQGKQYF. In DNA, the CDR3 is TGTGCCAGCAATGGACCTCCGGGACAGGGAAAGCAGTACTTC. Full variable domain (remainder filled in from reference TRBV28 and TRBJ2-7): DVKVTQSSRYLVKRTGEKVFLECVQDMDHENMFWYRQDPGLGLRLIYFSYDVKMKEKGDIPEGYSVSREKKERFSLILESASTNQTSMYLCASNGPPGQGKQYFGPGTRLTVT.

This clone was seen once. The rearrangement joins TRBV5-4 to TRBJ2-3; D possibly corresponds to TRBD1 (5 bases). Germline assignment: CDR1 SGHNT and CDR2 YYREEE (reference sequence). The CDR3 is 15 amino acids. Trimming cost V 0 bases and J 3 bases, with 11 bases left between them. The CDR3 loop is CASSLGGAVTDTQYF. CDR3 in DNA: TGTGCCAGCAGCTTGGGGGGCGCGGTGACAGATACGCAGTATTTT.

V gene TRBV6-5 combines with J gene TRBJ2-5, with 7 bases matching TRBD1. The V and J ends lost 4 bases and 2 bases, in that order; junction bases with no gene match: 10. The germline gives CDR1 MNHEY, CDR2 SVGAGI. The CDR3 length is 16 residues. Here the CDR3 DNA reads TGTGCCAGCAGTTCAAACCGACAGGGCTGGCAAGAGACCCAGTACTTC. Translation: CASSSNRQGWQETQYF.

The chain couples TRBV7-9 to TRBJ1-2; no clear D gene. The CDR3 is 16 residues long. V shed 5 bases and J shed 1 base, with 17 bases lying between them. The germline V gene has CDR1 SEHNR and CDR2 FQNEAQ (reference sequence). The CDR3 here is CASSITPRGDNYGYTF. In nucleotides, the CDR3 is TGTGCCAGCAGCATTACCCCGAGAGGCGATAACTATGGCTACACCTTC.

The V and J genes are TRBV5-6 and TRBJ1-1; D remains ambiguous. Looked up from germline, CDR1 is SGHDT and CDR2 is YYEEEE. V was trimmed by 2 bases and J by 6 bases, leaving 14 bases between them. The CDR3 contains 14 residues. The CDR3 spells CASSFGFSGAEAFF. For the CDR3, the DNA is TGTGCCAGCAGCTTTGGATTCTCCGGGGCTGAAGCTTTCTTT.

In DNA, the CDR3 is TGTGCCAGCAGCCGCAGGGAAAGCAATCAGCCCCAGCATTTT. Amino acids: CASSRRESNQPQHF. This chain connects TRBV2 to TRBJ1-5, with a weak D call TRBD1 (5 bases). The CDR3 contains 14 residues. V gave up 6 bases and J gave up 1 base, with 10 bases separating them. Per germline, CDR1 SNHLY and CDR2 FYNNEI. The whole variable domain, filled in from reference TRBV2 and TRBJ1-5, reads EPEVTQTPSHQVTQMGQEVILRCVPISNHLYFYWYRQILGQKVEFLVSFYNNEISEKSEIFDDQFSVERPDGSNFTLKIRSTKLEDSAMYFCASSRRESNQPQHFGDGTRLSIL.

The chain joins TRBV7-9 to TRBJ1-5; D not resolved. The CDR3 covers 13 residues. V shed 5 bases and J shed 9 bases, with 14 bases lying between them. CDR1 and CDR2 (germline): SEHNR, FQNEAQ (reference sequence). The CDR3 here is CASSPGGLRPQHF. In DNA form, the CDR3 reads TGTGCCAGCAGCCCCGGAGGGCTCAGGCCCCAGCATTTT.

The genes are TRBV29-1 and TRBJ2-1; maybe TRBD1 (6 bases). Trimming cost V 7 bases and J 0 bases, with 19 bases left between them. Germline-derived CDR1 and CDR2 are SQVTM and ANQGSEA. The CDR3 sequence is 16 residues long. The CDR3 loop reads CSALGGDRSSYNEQFF. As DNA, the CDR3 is TGCAGCGCCTTAGGGGGAGACAGGAGCTCCTACAATGAGCAGTTCTTC.

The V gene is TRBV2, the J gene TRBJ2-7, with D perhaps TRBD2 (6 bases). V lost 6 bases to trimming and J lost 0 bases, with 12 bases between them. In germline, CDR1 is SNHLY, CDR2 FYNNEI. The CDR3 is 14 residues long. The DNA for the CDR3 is TGTGCCAGCAGGGGGGGAGACTACTCCTACGAGCAGTACTTC. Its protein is CASRGGDYSYEQYF. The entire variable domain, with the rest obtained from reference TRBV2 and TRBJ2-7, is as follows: EPEVTQTPSHQVTQMGQEVILRCVPISNHLYFYWYRQILGQKVEFLVSFYNNEISEKSEIFDDQFSVERPDGSNFTLKIRSTKLEDSAMYFCASRGGDYSYEQYFGPGTRLTVT.

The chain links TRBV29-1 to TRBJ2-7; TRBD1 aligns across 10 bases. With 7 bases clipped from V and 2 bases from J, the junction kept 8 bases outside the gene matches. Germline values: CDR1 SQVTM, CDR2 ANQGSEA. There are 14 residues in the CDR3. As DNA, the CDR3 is TGCAGCGCCGGACGAGGGACAGGGGCCTACGAGCAGTACTTC. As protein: CSAGRGTGAYEQYF.

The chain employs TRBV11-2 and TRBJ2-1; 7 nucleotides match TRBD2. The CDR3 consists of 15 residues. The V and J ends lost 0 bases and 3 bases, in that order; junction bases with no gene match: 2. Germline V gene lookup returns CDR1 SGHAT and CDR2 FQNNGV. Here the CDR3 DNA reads TGTGCCAGCAGCTTAGAGGGACTACACTACAATGAGCAGTTCTTC. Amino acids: CASSLEGLHYNEQFF.

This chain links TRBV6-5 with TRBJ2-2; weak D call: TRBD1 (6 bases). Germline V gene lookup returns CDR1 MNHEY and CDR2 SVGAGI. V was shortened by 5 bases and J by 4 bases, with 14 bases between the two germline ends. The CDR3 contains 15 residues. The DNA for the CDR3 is TGTGCCAGCAGTCCCGAATGGGGGCGCACCGGGGAGCTGTTTTTT. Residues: CASSPEWGRTGELFF.

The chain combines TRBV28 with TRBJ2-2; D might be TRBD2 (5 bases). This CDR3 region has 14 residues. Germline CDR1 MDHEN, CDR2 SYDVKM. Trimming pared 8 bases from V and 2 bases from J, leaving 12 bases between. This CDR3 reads CASGRLLNTGELFF. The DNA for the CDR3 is TGTGCCAGCGGAAGACTACTAAACACCGGGGAGCTGTTTTTT.

The CDR3, as DNA: TGTGCCAGCAGCTCGACAGGGTTAAGGCAGCCCCAGCATTTT. Translated: CASSSTGLRQPQHF. The V call is TRBV5-6, the J call TRBJ1-5; TRBD1 matches 7 bases. The length of the CDR3 is 14 residues. Germline values: CDR1 SGHDT, CDR2 YYEEEE. V lost 3 bases to trimming and J lost 7 bases; unmatched junction nucleotides: 7.

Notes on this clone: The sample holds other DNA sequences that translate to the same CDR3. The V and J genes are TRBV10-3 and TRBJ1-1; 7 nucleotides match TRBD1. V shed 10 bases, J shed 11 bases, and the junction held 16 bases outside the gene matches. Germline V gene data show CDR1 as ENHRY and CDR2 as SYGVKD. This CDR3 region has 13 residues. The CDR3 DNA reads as TGTGCCACTGGCGAAGGGGACAGCCTTAACGCTTTCTTT. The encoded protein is CATGEGDSLNAFF.

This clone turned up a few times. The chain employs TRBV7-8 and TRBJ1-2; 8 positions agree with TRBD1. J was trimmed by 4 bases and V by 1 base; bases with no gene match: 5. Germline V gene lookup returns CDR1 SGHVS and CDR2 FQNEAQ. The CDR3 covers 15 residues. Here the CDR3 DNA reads TGTGCCAGCAGCTTAGGAGGACAGGGACTCTATGGCTACACCTTC. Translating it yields CASSLGGQGLYGYTF. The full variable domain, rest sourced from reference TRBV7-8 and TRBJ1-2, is GAGVSQSPRYKVAKRGQDVALRCDPISGHVSLFWYQQALGQGPEFLTYFQNEAQLDKSGLPSDRFFAERPEGSVSTLKIQRTQQEDSAVYLCASSLGGQGLYGYTFGSGTRLTVV.

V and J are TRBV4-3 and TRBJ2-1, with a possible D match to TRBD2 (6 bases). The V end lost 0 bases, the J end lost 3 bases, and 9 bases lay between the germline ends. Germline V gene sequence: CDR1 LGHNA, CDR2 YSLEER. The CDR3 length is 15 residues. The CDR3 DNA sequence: TGCGCCAGCAGCCAAGACGGGGGAGACTACAATGAGCAGTTCTTC. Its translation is CASSQDGGDYNEQFF.

The CDR3 sequence: CASSPHRAANEKLFF. CDR3 coding DNA: TGCGCCAGCAGCCCTCACAGGGCAGCTAATGAAAAACTGTTTTTT. The chain recombines TRBV4-3 with TRBJ1-4; weak D call: TRBD1 (6 bases). Germline V gives CDR1 LGHNA, CDR2 YSLEER. This CDR3 spans 15 amino acids. V shed 4 bases and J shed 3 bases, with 12 bases lying between them.

In DNA, the CDR3 is TGTGCCACCAGGGGCGAGTTCTATGAAAAACTGTTTTTT. Protein sequence: CATRGEFYEKLFF. This chain joins TRBV15 and TRBJ1-4; no clear D. CDR1 and CDR2 from the germline V gene are LNHNV and YYDKDF (reference sequence). Trimming removed 6 bases at V and 6 bases at J, with 11 bases between. The CDR3 totals 13 residues.

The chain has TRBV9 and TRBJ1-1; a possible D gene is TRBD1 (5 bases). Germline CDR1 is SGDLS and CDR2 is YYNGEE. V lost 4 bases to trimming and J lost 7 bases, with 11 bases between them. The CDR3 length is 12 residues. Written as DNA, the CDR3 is TGTGCCAGCAGCCTAGCGGGGGGTGAAGCTTTCTTT. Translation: CASSLAGGEAFF.

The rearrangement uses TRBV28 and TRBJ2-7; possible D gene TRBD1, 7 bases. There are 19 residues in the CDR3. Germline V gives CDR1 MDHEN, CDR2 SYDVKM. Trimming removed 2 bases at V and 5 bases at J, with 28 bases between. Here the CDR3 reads CASSLLRRDRREKINEQYF. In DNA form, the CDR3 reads TGTGCCAGCAGTTTACTTAGGCGGGACAGAAGGGAGAAAATCAACGAGCAGTACTTC.

CDR3 DNA sequence: TGTGCCTCCGGTTACCCTGAAGCTTTCTTT. Protein product: CASGYPEAFF. The chain links TRBV27 to TRBJ1-1, with D uncertain. CDR1 and CDR2 (germline): MNHEY, SMNVEV (reference sequence). This CDR3 is built from 10 residues. Trimming took off 11 bases at V and 6 bases at J, with 10 bases between the two ends.

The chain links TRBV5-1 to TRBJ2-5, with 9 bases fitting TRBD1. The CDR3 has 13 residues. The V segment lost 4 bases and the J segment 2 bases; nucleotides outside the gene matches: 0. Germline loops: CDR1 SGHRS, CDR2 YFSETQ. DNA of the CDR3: TGCGCCAGCAGCGGACAGGGGCAAGAGACCCAGTACTTC. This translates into CASSGQGQETQYF. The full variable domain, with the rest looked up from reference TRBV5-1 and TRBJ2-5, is KAGVTQTPRYLIKTRGQQVTLSCSPISGHRSVSWYQQTPGQGLQFLFEYFSETQRNKGNFPGRFSGRQFSNSRSEMNVSTLELGDSALYLCASSGQGQETQYFGPGTRLLVL.

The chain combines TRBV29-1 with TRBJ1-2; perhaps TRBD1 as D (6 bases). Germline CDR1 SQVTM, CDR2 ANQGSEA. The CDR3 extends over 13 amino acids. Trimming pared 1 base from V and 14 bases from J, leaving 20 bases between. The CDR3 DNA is TGCAGCGTTGAAGTTAGGGGGGGCGAGGACACGACCTTC. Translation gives CSVEVRGGEDTTF.

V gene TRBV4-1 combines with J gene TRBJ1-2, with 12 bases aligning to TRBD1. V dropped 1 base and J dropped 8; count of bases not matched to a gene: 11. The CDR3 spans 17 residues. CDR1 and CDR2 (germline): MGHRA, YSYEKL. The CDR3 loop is CASSQGDRGLGEHGYTF. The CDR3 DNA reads TGCGCCAGCAGCCAAGGGGACAGGGGGCTTGGTGAGCACGGCTACACCTTC.

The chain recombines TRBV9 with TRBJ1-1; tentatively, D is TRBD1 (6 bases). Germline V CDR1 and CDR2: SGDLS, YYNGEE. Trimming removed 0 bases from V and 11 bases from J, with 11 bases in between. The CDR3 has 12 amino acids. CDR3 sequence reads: CASSVVAGAAFF. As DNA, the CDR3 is TGTGCCAGCAGCGTAGTGGCAGGGGCGGCTTTCTTT.

The CDR3 bases are TGCGCCAGTAGACAGGGGAGCTCCTACGAGCAGTACTTC. Translation gives CASRQGSSYEQYF. The chain employs TRBV10-1 and TRBJ2-7; 8 bases line up with TRBD1. The germline V gene encodes CDR1 WNHNN and CDR2 SYGVQD (reference sequence). The CDR3 consists of 13 residues. V lost 9 bases to trimming and J lost 0 bases; unmatched junction nucleotides: 4.